The rows below give T cell receptor beta chains drawn from one sample of a study of T cells in localized non-small cell lung cancer. Some clones are missing from TCRdb's copy, which holds only in-frame ones; the method was immunoSEQ multiplex PCR. Seen here are about 31,000 clones, around 89% observed once, and the top ten hold 10% to 13%. This specimen consisted of peripheral blood, obtained before any cancer treatment. The source of these receptors is a woman aged 40-75 years with stage I lung adenocarcinoma. Each CDR3 is given with its conserved first and last residue. Each record gives: D gene, clone size, V gene, J gene, CDR3 DNA, CDR3 protein. D genes are given only for firm matches. Not all rows give a size; the values are once, few, many and, for expanded clones, a class.

-,-,TRBV10-3,TRBJ2-3,TGTGCCATCAGTGCCGGAGGGCAGGGGGTGGATACGCAGTATTTT,CAISAGGQGVDTQYF
-,-,TRBV28,TRBJ1-2,TGTGCCAGCACAGCAGGGGACTATGGCTACACCTTC,CASTAGDYGYTF
TRBD1,-,TRBV5-1,TRBJ2-7,TGCGCCAGCAGCTTTGAGGGACAGGGGGCACAGGAGCAGTACTTC,CASSFEGQGAQEQYF
TRBD1,few,TRBV6-6,TRBJ1-1,TGTGCCAGCAGTCCCCCGGGCAGGGGGCCTACTGAAGCTTTCTTT,CASSPPGRGPTEAFF
-,-,TRBV30,TRBJ2-3,TGTGCCTGGAGTGTGGGAGATACGCAGTATTTT,CAWSVGDTQYF
-,-,TRBV7-3,TRBJ2-1,TGTGCCAGCAGCTTAGATAGAAATGAGCAGTTCTTC,CASSLDRNEQFF
-,-,TRBV5-6,TRBJ1-5,TGTGCCAGCAGCTTGGAAGGTTTGGGGTCTAATCAGCCCCAGCATTTT,CASSLEGLGSNQPQHF
TRBD1,once,TRBV2,TRBJ1-3,TGTGCCAGCAGTGCCTTACAGGGGGGCTTTGGAAACACCATATATTTT,CASSALQGGFGNTIYF
-,-,TRBV6-1,TRBJ2-1,TGTGCCAGCAACCTCTATGAGCAGTTCTTC,CASNLYEQFF
-,-,TRBV4-1,TRBJ2-7,TGCGCCAGCAGCCAAGAGCTCCTCCAAGGGGGGCAATCCGAGCAGTACTTC,CASSQELLQGGQSEQYF
-,-,TRBV7-3,TRBJ1-2,TGTGCCAGCAGCTTAAGGGCAGAACCTAACTATGGCTACACCTTC,CASSLRAEPNYGYTF